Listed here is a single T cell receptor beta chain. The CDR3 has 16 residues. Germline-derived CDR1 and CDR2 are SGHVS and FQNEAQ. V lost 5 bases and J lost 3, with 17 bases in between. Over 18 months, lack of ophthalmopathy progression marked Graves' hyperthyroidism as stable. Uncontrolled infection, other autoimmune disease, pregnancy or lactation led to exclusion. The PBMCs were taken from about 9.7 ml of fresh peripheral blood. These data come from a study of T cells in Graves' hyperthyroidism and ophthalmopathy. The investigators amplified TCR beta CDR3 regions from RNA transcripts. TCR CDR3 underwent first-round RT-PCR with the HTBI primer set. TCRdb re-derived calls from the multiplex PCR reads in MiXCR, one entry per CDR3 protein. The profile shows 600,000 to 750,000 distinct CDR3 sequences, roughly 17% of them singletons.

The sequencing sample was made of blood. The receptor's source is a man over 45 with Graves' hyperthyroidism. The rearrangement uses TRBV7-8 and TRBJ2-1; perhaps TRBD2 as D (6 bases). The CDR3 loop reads CASSPPRTTFYNEQFF. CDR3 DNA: TGTGCCAGCAGCCCCCCTCGGACTACCTTCTACAATGAGCAGTTCTTC.